These 2 T cell receptor beta chains share one sample of origin, sequenced in a study of blood T cell repertoires in COVID-19. Only in-frame clones appear in the TCRdb table, and some are missing; sequencing was by immunoSEQ multiplex PCR. The sample records tens of thousands of clones, 80% to 90% being singletons. The material sequenced was peripheral blood. The receptor set was obtained from a woman in her sixties or seventies with acute or convalescent COVID-19.

This clone was observed once. The chain links TRBV9 to TRBJ2-2, with 11 bases that match TRBD2. CDR1 SGDLS and CDR2 YYNGEE come from the germline V gene. This CDR3 region has 14 residues. V shed 7 bases and J 3 bases; nucleotides not matched to a gene: 2. CDR3 sequence reads: CASELAGDTGELFF. CDR3 nucleotides: TGTGCCAGCGAACTAGCGGGAGACACCGGGGAGCTGTTTTTT. Based on the CDR3 plus reference TRBV9 and TRBJ2-2, the full variable domain is DSGVTQTPKHLITATGQRVTLRCSPRSGDLSVYWYQQSLDQGLQFLIQYYNGEERAKGNILERFSAQQFPDLHSELNLSSLELGDSALYFCASELAGDTGELFFGEGSRLTVL.

V and J are TRBV29-1 and TRBJ2-1; 10 bases map to TRBD1. The CDR3 has 13 residues. V shed 7 bases, J shed 0 bases, and the junction held 0 bases outside the gene matches. From germline, CDR1 is SQVTM and CDR2 ANQGSEA. Written as DNA, the CDR3 is TGCAGCGGGACAGGGGGCTCCTACAATGAGCAGTTCTTC. The encoded protein is CSGTGGSYNEQFF.